One and the same sample provided the 11 T cell receptor beta chains below, sequenced in a study of blood T cell repertoires in COVID-19. Produced via immunoSEQ multiplex PCR; TCRdb's table is partial and in-frame only. The data show 70,000 to 75,000 clones, with 88% seen just once and roughly 5.5% held by the top ten. The sequencing input was peripheral blood. The source is a human donor in a cohort sampled during active COVID-19.

The J gene is TRBJ2-1, the V gene TRBV11-1; possible D gene TRBD2, 6 bases. Germline assignment: CDR1 SGHAT and CDR2 FQDESV (reference sequence). V dropped 5 bases and J dropped 6 bases, with 11 bases sitting between them. The CDR3 extends over 13 amino acids. CDR3 loop: CASSPTRGNEQFF. CDR3 DNA: TGTGCCAGCAGCCCGACTAGAGGCAATGAGCAGTTCTTC.

This clone has a single count. The chain recombines TRBV5-1 with TRBJ2-7; TRBD2 is a possible D gene (5 bases). The CDR3 has 14 amino acids. CDR1 SGHRS and CDR2 YFSETQ come from the germline V gene. V lost 0 bases and J 3 bases, leaving 10 bases between the germline ends. In DNA, the CDR3 is TGCGCCAGCAGCTTGGAATACGGGAACTACGAGCAGTACTTC. Translated: CASSLEYGNYEQYF.

The genes are TRBV5-1 and TRBJ1-4; weak D call: TRBD1 (6 bases). The length of the CDR3 is 14 residues. The germline V gene encodes CDR1 SGHRS and CDR2 YFSETQ. The V gene lost 4 bases and the J gene lost 3 bases, with 10 bases spanning the gap. CDR3 amino acids: CASSPDSPNEKLFF. The CDR3, as DNA: TGCGCCAGCAGCCCGGACAGTCCTAATGAAAAACTGTTTTTT.

The chain carries TRBV5-1 and TRBJ1-1; possible D gene TRBD1, 6 bases. The CDR3 runs to 15 residues. Germline CDR1 reads SGHRS; CDR2 reads YFSETQ. V was trimmed by 0 bases and J by 4 bases, leaving 13 bases between them. In DNA, the CDR3 is TGCGCCAGCAGCTTGGAACACGACAGGATCACTGAAGCTTTCTTT. Residues: CASSLEHDRITEAFF.

V gene TRBV3-1 (or the pseudogene TRBV3-2) combines with J gene TRBJ2-3; D remains ambiguous. The CDR3 contains 16 residues. The V and J ends lost 0 bases and 2 bases respectively, with 12 bases between them. Per the germline V gene, CDR1 is LGHDT and CDR2 is YNNKEL (reference sequence). The CDR3 coding sequence is TGTGCCAGCAGCCAAGATCGGAGACTCCTCACAGATACGCAGTATTTT. Amino acids: CASSQDRRLLTDTQYF.

The J gene is TRBJ1-5, the V gene TRBV6-2 or TRBV6-3; TRBD1 matches at 7 bases. V lost 6 bases and J lost 2; bases outside the gene matches: 13. CDR3 size: 17 residues. CDR1 MNHEY and CDR2 SVGEGT come from the germline V gene. CDR3 region: CASSLDYRGIGNQPQHF. The CDR3 DNA is TGTGCCAGCAGCCTCGACTACAGGGGTATCGGCAATCAGCCCCAGCATTTT.

CDR3 sequence reads: CASSPQAGTTDTQYF. CDR3 in DNA: TGTGCCAGCAGCCCGCAGGCGGGAACCACAGATACGCAGTATTTT. The rearrangement uses TRBV7-8 and TRBJ2-3, with a possible D match to TRBD2 (6 bases). Looked up from germline, CDR1 is SGHVS and CDR2 is FQNEAQ. This CDR3 has 15 residues. The ends were cut back, 5 bases at V and 2 bases at J, with 14 bases in the middle.

The chain employs TRBV25-1 and TRBJ2-7; tentative D call: TRBD2 (5 bases). The CDR3 spans 15 residues. Germline V gives CDR1 MGHDK, CDR2 SYGVNS. V gave up 1 base and J gave up 2 bases, with 12 bases separating them. CDR3 DNA: TGTGCCAGCAGTGAATTGGCGGGCGAAACCTACGAGCAGTACTTC. This encodes CASSELAGETYEQYF.

The chain recombines TRBV11-3 with TRBJ2-5, with TRBD2 matching over 8 bases. Germline lookup yields CDR1 SGHNT and CDR2 YENEEA. V lost 5 bases to trimming and J lost 4 bases; unmatched junction nucleotides: 9. CDR3 length: 15 residues. The CDR3 spells CASSQGLERLETQYF. The CDR3 nucleotides read TGTGCCAGCAGCCAGGGACTAGAAAGGCTAGAGACCCAGTACTTC.

This clone appeared a few times. The V and J genes are TRBV19 and TRBJ2-7; possible D gene TRBD1, 6 bases. The V end lost 11 bases, the J end lost 0 bases, and 14 bases lay between the germline ends. Germline assignment: CDR1 LNHDA and CDR2 SQIVND (reference sequence). This CDR3 has 13 residues. The CDR3 DNA reads TGTGCCTCCCATCTGACAGGCTCCTACGAGCAGTACTTC. Translated: CASHLTGSYEQYF.

The gene calls are TRBV6-6 and TRBJ2-7; perhaps TRBD1 as D (6 bases). CDR1 and CDR2 (germline): MNHNY, SVGAGI (reference sequence). The CDR3 sequence is 16 residues long. Trimming cost V 2 bases and J 0 bases, with 14 bases left between them. The CDR3 reads CASSYLDSRSSYEQYF. CDR3 in DNA: TGTGCCAGCAGTTACCTGGACAGTCGCAGCTCCTACGAGCAGTACTTC.